A selection of T cell receptor beta chains follows, all from one sample in a study of Ad26.COV2.S vaccination and SARS-CoV-2 variants. Libraries were prepared by immunoSEQ multiplex PCR; TCRdb keeps only in-frame clonotypes and omits some of them. The table has some 320,000 clones, 85% to 90% seen once. The input for sequencing was peripheral blood, taken in a trial of Ad26.COV2.S vaccine versus placebo. The receptors shown here come from a person between 18 and 60 years old who received the Ad26.COV2.S COVID-19 vaccine or a placebo. Both conserved end residues are part of each CDR3. Fields, in order: J gene, V gene, CDR3 protein.

j_gene: TRBJ1-4; v_gene: TRBV7-8; CDR3aa: CASSLGTGKLFF
j_gene: TRBJ1-1; v_gene: TRBV6-6; CDR3aa: CASTTGVGTEAFF
j_gene: TRBJ1-2; v_gene: TRBV3-1/TRBV3-2; CDR3aa: CASSPGPGTSVGYTF
j_gene: TRBJ2-7; v_gene: TRBV5-1; CDR3aa: CASSPQGGGSYEQYF
j_gene: TRBJ1-4; v_gene: TRBV18; CDR3aa: CASSPQTTGGLDEKLFF
j_gene: TRBJ2-2; v_gene: TRBV5-4; CDR3aa: CASSLAVVANTGELFF
j_gene: TRBJ1-1; v_gene: TRBV7-8; CDR3aa: CASSRGQGGPEAFF
j_gene: TRBJ1-1; v_gene: TRBV5-1; CDR3aa: CASSPAGALPGGEAFF
j_gene: TRBJ1-2; v_gene: TRBV6-5; CDR3aa: CASTRTLEGYGYTF
j_gene: TRBJ1-6; v_gene: TRBV30; CDR3aa: CAWDWDRGNSPLHF
j_gene: TRBJ1-5; v_gene: TRBV18; CDR3aa: CASSPSLGNQPQHF
j_gene: TRBJ1-4; v_gene: TRBV19; CDR3aa: CASSIISGGEKLFF
j_gene: TRBJ2-2; v_gene: TRBV10-3; CDR3aa: CAISSGTAANTGELFF
j_gene: TRBJ2-5; v_gene: TRBV6-6; CDR3aa: CASSYGEGETQYF
j_gene: TRBJ1-2; v_gene: TRBV30; CDR3aa: CAWSVLGVGDGYTF
j_gene: TRBJ2-2; v_gene: TRBV3-1/TRBV3-2; CDR3aa: CASSQLDVGELFF
j_gene: TRBJ1-3; v_gene: TRBV13; CDR3aa: CASSFLLNSGNTIYF